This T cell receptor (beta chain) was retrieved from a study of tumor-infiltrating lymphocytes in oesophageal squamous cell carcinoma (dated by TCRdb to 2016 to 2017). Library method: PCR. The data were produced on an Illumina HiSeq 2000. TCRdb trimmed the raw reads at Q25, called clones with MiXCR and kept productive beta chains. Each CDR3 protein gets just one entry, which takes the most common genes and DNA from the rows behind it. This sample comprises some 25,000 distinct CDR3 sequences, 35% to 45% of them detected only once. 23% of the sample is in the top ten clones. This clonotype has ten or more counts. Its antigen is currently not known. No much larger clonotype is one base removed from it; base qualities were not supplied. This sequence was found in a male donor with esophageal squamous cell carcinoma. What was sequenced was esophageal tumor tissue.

The nucleotide sequence is given as TGTGCCAGCAGTTTGGACTCGCTGACCGGGGAGCTGTATTTT. Its product reads: CASSLDSLTGELYF. This receptor chain uses TRBV7-3 and TRBJ2-3; TRBD2 is a possible D gene, resting on 5 matching bases. CDR1 and CDR2 (SGHTA, FQGTGA) derive from the germline V gene. V and J lose 6 bases and 14 bases, and a span of 24 bases separates them. The CDR3 covers 14 residues, taking in both the cysteine and the phenylalanine. Only the CDR3 DNA stays, 42 bases, in frame from base 1.